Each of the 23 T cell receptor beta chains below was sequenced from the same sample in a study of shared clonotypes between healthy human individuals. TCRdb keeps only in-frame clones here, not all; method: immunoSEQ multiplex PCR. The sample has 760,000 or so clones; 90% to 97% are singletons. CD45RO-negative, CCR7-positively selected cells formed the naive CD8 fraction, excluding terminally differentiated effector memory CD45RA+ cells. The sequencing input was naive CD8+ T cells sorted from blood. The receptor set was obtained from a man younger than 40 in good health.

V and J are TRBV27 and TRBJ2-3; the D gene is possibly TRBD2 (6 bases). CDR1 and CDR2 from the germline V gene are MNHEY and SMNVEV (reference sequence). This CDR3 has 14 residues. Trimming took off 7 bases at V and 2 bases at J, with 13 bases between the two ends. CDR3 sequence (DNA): TGTGCCAGCACCTGGGGCGGGGCCACAGATACGCAGTATTTT. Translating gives CASTWGGATDTQYF.

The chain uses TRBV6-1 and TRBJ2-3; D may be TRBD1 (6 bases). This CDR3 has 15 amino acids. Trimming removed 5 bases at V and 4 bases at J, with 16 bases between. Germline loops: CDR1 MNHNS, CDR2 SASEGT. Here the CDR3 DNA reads TGTGCCAGCAGTTCCATGGGGGCTATTGCAGATACGCAGTATTTT. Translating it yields CASSSMGAIADTQYF.

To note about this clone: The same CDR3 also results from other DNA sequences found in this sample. The CDR3 coding sequence is TGTGCCAGCAGTTTCGGCAGCACCTACGAGCAGTACTTC. Its translation: CASSFGSTYEQYF. The rearrangement joins TRBV27 to TRBJ2-7, with D unresolved. Looked up from germline, CDR1 is MNHEY and CDR2 is SMNVEV (reference sequence). This CDR3 contains 13 residues. V was shortened by 3 bases and J by 2 bases, with 8 bases between the two germline ends.

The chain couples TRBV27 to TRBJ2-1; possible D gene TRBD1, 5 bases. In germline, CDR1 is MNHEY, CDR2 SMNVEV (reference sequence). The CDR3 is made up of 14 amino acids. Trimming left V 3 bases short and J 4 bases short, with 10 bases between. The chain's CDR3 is CASSFDRKYNEQFF. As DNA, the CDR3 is TGTGCCAGCAGTTTTGACAGAAAATACAATGAGCAGTTCTTC.

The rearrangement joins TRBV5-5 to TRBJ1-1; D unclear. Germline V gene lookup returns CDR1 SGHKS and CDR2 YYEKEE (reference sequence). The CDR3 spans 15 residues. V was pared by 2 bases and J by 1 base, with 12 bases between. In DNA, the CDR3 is TGTGCCAGCAGCTTTCGAGTCGGCCCGAACACTGAAGCTTTCTTT. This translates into CASSFRVGPNTEAFF.

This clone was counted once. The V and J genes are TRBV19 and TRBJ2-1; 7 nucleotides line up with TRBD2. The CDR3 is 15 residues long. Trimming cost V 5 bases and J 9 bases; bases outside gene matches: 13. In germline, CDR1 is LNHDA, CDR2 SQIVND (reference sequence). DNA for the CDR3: TGTGCCAGTAGTCCCGGGACTATCCGGTCGGGTGAGCAGTTCTTC. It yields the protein CASSPGTIRSGEQFF.

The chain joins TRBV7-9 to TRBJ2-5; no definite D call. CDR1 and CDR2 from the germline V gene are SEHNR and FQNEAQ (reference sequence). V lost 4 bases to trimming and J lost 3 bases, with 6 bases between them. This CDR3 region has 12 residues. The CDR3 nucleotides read TGTGCCAGCAGCTCCCGGGAAGAGACCCAGTACTTC. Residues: CASSSREETQYF. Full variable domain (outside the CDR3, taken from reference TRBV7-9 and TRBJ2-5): DTGVSQNPRHKITKRGQNVTFRCDPISEHNRLYWYRQTLGQGPEFLTYFQNEAQLEKSRLLSDRFSAERPKGSFSTLEIQRTEQGDSAMYLCASSSREETQYFGPGTRLLVL.

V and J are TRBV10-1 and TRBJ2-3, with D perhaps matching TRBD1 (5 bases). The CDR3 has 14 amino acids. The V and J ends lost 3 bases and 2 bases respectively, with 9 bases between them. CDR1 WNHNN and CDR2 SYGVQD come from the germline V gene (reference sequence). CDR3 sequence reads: CASSDGRATDTQYF. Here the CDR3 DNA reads TGCGCCAGCAGTGATGGCAGGGCCACAGATACGCAGTATTTT.

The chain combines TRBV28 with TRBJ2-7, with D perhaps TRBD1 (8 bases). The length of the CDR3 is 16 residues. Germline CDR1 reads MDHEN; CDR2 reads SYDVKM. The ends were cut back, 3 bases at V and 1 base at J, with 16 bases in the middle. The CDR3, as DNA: TGTGCCAGCAGTTTGGGAGGGGGACAGGTATCCTACGAGCAGTACTTC. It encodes CASSLGGGQVSYEQYF.

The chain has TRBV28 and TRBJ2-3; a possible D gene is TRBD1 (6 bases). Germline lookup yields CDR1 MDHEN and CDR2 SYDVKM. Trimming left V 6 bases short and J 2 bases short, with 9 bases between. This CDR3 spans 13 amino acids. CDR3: CASRRQDTDTQYF. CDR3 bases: TGTGCCAGCAGGCGACAGGACACAGATACGCAGTATTTT.

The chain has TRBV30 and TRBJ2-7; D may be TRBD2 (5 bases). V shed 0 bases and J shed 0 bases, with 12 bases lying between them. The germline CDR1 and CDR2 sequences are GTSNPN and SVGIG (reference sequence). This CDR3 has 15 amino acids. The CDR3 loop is CAWSVGGHSSYEQYF. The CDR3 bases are TGTGCCTGGAGTGTAGGCGGGCATAGCTCCTACGAGCAGTACTTC. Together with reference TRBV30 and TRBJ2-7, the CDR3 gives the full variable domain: SQTIHQWPATLVQPVGSPLSLECTVEGTSNPNLYWYRQAAGRGLQLLFYSVGIGQISSEVPQNLSASRPQDRQFILSSKKLLLSDSGFYLCAWSVGGHSSYEQYFGPGTRLTVT.

CDR3: CATQHLLTSNEQYF. Written as DNA, the CDR3 is TGTGCCACCCAACACCTCCTAACTAGTAACGAGCAGTACTTC. The chain is built from TRBV7-9 and TRBJ2-7; D is perhaps TRBD2 (5 bases). V shed 10 bases and J shed 5 bases, with 21 bases lying between them. Germline V gene data show CDR1 as SEHNR and CDR2 as FQNEAQ (reference sequence). The CDR3 loop spans 14 amino acids.

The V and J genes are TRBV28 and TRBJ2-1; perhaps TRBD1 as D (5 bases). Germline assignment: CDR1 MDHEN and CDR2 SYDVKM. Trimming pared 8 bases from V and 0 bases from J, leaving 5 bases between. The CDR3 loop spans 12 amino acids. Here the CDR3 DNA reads TGTGCCAGCGGGGCCTCCTACAATGAGCAGTTCTTC. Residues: CASGASYNEQFF.

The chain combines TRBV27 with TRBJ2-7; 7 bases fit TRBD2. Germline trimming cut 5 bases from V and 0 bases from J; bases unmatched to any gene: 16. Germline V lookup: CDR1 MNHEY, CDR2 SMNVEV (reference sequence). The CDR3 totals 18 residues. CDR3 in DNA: TGTGCCAGCAGTCCCGCGGCTTTACTAGCGCCGAGCTCCTACGAGCAGTACTTC. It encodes CASSPAALLAPSSYEQYF.

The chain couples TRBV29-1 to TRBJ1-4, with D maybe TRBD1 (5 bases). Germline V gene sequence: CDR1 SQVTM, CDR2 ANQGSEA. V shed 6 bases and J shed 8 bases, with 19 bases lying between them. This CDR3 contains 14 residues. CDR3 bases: TGCAGCGTGATACCCGGGGCAGAATCCGAAAAACTGTTTTTT. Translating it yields CSVIPGAESEKLFF.

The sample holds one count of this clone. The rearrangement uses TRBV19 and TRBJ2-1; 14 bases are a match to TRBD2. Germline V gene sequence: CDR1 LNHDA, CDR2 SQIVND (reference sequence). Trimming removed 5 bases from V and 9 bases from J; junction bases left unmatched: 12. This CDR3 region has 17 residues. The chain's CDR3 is CASSVYGTSGSIGEQFF. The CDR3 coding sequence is TGTGCCAGTAGTGTTTACGGGACTAGCGGGAGTATAGGTGAGCAGTTCTTC.

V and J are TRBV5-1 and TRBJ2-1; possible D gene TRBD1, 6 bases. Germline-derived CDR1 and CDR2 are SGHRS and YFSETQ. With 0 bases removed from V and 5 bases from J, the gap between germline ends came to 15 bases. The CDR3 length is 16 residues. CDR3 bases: TGCGCCAGCAGCTTGGTAGGGACAATCTCTGACAATGAGCAGTTCTTC. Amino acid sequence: CASSLVGTISDNEQFF.

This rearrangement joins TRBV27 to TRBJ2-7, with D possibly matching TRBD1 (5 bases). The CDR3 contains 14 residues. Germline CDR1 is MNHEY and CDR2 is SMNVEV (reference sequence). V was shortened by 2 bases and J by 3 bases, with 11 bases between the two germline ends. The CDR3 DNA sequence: TGTGCCAGCAGTTTAAGACAGATAAACTACGAGCAGTACTTC. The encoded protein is CASSLRQINYEQYF.

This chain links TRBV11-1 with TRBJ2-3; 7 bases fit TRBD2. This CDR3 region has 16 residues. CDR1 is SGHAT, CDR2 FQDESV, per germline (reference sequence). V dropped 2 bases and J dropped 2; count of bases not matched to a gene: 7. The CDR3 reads CASSLRRAGATDTQYF. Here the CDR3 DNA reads TGTGCCAGCAGCTTACGTCGGGCGGGAGCCACAGATACGCAGTATTTT.

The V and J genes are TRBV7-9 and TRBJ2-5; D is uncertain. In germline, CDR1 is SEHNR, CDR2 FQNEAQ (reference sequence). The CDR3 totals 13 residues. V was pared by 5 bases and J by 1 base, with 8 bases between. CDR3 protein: CASSEIVQETQYF. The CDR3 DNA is TGTGCCAGCAGCGAGATCGTCCAAGAGACCCAGTACTTC.

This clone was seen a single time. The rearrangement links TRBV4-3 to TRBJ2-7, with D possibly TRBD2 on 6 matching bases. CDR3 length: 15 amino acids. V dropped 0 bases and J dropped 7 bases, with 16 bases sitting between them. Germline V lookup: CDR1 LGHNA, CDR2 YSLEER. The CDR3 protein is CASSQDFRGLVEQYF. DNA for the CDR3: TGCGCCAGCAGCCAAGATTTCCGGGGACTGGTTGAGCAGTACTTC.

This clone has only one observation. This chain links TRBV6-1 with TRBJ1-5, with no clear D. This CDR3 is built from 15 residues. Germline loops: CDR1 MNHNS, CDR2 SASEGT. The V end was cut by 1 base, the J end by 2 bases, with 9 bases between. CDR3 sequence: CASSEEGWGNQPQHF. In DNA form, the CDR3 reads TGTGCCAGCAGTGAAGAGGGCTGGGGCAATCAGCCCCAGCATTTT.

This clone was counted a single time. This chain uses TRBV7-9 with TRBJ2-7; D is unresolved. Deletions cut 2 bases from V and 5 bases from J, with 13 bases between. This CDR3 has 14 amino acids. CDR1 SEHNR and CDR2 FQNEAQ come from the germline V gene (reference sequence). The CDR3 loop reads CASSLPRLGNEQYF. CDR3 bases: TGTGCCAGCAGCTTACCCCGCCTAGGTAACGAGCAGTACTTC. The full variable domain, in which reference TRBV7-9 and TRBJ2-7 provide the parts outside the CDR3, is DTGVSQNPRHKITKRGQNVTFRCDPISEHNRLYWYRQTLGQGPEFLTYFQNEAQLEKSRLLSDRFSAERPKGSFSTLEIQRTEQGDSAMYLCASSLPRLGNEQYFGPGTRLTVT.